This T cell receptor beta chain was identified in a study of T-cell memory formation after mild COVID-19. Across the whole study: TCR clustering was largely donor specific.

After 5'RACE with constant-segment primers, TCR alpha and TCR beta cDNA libraries carrying sample barcodes and UMIs were obtained. TCRdb fed the 5' RACE reads into MiXCR, producing one record per CDR3 protein. The sample lists some 450,000 distinct CDR3 sequences, 20% occurring once. This clonotype has just a few counts. CDR1 is GTSNPN, CDR2 SVGIG, per germline (reference sequence). The V end lost 2 bases, the J end lost 12 bases, and 19 bases lay between the germline ends. The CDR3 is 14 amino acids. The clonotype was recovered from an adult woman who had mild COVID-19 (a few samples of this study predate the infection). Cell type and time point are not known. This chain links TRBV30 with TRBJ1-4; tentative D call: TRBD1 (5 bases). The sequenced material came from PBMCs or a T cell subset sorted from them (not recorded which). Here the CDR3 reads CAWSSRFPGGELFF. The CDR3 DNA reads as TGTGCCTGGAGTTCTCGCTTCCCCGGGGGAGAACTGTTTTTT.